The next 13 T cell receptor beta chains were all read from a single sample in a study of blood T cell repertoires in COVID-19. Assay used: immunoSEQ multiplex PCR; TCRdb lists only in-frame clones, some missing. The sample consists of more than 200,000 clones, 85% to 90% of them appearing once. Sequencing used PBMCs or T cells enriched from blood (not recorded which). The receptor source for this set is a woman aged 25 to 45 with acute COVID-19.

The sample holds one count of this clone. This chain uses TRBV5-4 with TRBJ2-3; TRBD2 is a possible D gene (6 bases). This CDR3 spans 12 amino acids. Germline CDR1 SGHNT, CDR2 YYREEE (reference sequence). CDR3 region: CVPGGRIDTQYF. CDR3 bases: TGTGTCCCAGGAGGGAGGATAGATACGCAGTATTTT.

The J gene is TRBJ1-1, the V gene TRBV6-5; tentative D call: TRBD1 (5 bases). CDR3 size: 13 residues. Germline CDR1 is MNHEY and CDR2 is SVGAGI. The V and J ends lost 7 bases and 4 bases respectively, with 13 bases between them. In DNA form, the CDR3 reads TGTGCCAGCACCAGCAGGGTCGTCACTGAAGCTTTCTTT. This encodes CASTSRVVTEAFF.

This clone was counted a few times. The gene calls are TRBV28 and TRBJ1-2; D perhaps matches TRBD1 (6 bases). The CDR3 sequence is 14 residues long. Germline V gene lookup returns CDR1 MDHEN and CDR2 SYDVKM. V was trimmed by 6 bases and J by 5 bases, leaving 16 bases between them. CDR3 nucleotide sequence: TGTGCCAGCAGCCAGGTTTCAAGGGGGTATGGCTACACCTTC. As protein: CASSQVSRGYGYTF.

V usage is TRBV27 and J usage is TRBJ1-2; D possibly corresponds to TRBD1 (5 bases). CDR1 is MNHEY and CDR2 is SMNVEV in the germline V gene (reference sequence). The CDR3 extends over 14 amino acids. The V gene lost 6 bases and the J gene lost 0 bases, with 11 bases spanning the gap. The CDR3 nucleotides are TGTGCCAGCAGCCCAGGGTGGGCTAACTATGGCTACACCTTC. Translated: CASSPGWANYGYTF.

J is TRBJ1-4 and V is TRBV19, with 7 bases fitting TRBD1. V was pared by 5 bases and J by 10 bases, with 7 bases of the junction left unmatched. Germline V CDR1 and CDR2: LNHDA, SQIVND (reference sequence). This CDR3 has 13 residues. The CDR3 spells CASSRGTEGKLFF. The CDR3 nucleotides read TGTGCCAGTAGTCGGGGGACAGAGGGAAAACTGTTTTTT.

The rearrangement uses TRBV7-9 and TRBJ2-3; 9 nucleotides agree with TRBD1. The J segment lost 5 bases and the V segment lost 1 base, leaving 4 bases of the junction unmatched. The germline gives CDR1 SEHNR, CDR2 FQNEAQ (reference sequence). The CDR3 covers 15 residues. The DNA of the CDR3 is TGTGCCAGCAGCTTAGGGGACAGGGCAATAGATACGCAGTATTTT. This sequence encodes CASSLGDRAIDTQYF.

The chain uses TRBV10-2 and TRBJ1-1; TRBD1 is a possible D gene (5 bases). Trimming removed 5 bases at V and 3 bases at J, with 10 bases between. Germline CDR1 and CDR2: WSHSY and SAAADI. The CDR3 is 13 amino acids. CDR3 sequence (DNA): TGCGCCAGCAGTTTCGGGGGAGACACTGAAGCTTTCTTT. Its translation: CASSFGGDTEAFF.

The CDR3 DNA is TGTGCCAGCAGCCACCTGGGCGAGCGGGCTGGAAACACCATATATTTT. It codes for CASSHLGERAGNTIYF. The gene calls are TRBV3-1 (or the pseudogene TRBV3-2) and TRBJ1-3; D not resolved. The CDR3 has 16 residues. V lost 3 bases and J lost 2, with 14 bases in between. Germline CDR1 is LGHDT and CDR2 is YNNKEL (reference sequence).

The chain carries TRBV9 and TRBJ1-2, with a tentative D call TRBD1 (6 bases). The CDR3 contains 13 residues. Germline V gene lookup returns CDR1 SGDLS and CDR2 YYNGEE. Trimming took off 0 bases at V and 3 bases at J, with 6 bases between the two ends. CDR3 sequence (DNA): TGTGCCAGCAGCGTAGGACAGGACTATGGCTACACCTTC. Translated, it gives CASSVGQDYGYTF.

The chain employs TRBV6-2 or TRBV6-3 and TRBJ1-2; 9 nucleotides agree with TRBD1. Losses at the gene ends were 4 bases for V and 7 bases for J; bases not matched to a gene: 7. The CDR3 covers 14 residues. Per germline, CDR1 MNHEY and CDR2 SVGEGT. The CDR3 coding sequence is TGTGCCAGCAGTTTCGGGACAGGGCAAACTGGCTACACCTTC. Protein: CASSFGTGQTGYTF.

V gene TRBV5-1 combines with J gene TRBJ2-5, with 11 bases that match TRBD2. V lost 4 bases and J lost 4; bases outside the gene matches: 6. Per germline, CDR1 SGHRS and CDR2 YFSETQ. The CDR3 is 15 amino acids. Here the CDR3 DNA reads TGCGCCAGCAGCAGCACTAGCGGGGGCGGAGAGACCCAGTACTTC. Translation: CASSSTSGGGETQYF.

The chain carries TRBV5-5 and TRBJ1-4; 7 nucleotides line up with TRBD1. CDR3 size: 20 residues. Unmatched junction bases numbered 20, after V lost 3 bases and J lost 3 bases. The germline gives CDR1 SGHKS, CDR2 YYEKEE (reference sequence). CDR3: CASSWRVRVQGGWPNEKLFF. Written as DNA, the CDR3 is TGTGCCAGCAGCTGGCGAGTTCGGGTGCAGGGGGGTTGGCCTAATGAAAAACTGTTTTTT. Full variable domain (remainder filled in from reference TRBV5-5 and TRBJ1-4): DAGVTQSPTHLIKTRGQQVTLRCSPISGHKSVSWYQQVLGQGPQFIFQYYEKEERGRGNFPDRFSARQFPNYSSELNVNALLLGDSALYLCASSWRVRVQGGWPNEKLFFGSGTQLSVL.

This clone appeared a single time. The chain uses TRBV12-5 and TRBJ2-5; a weak D match, TRBD2 (6 bases). CDR1 is LGHNT and CDR2 is FRNRAP in the germline V gene. V lost 0 bases, J lost 6 bases, and 11 bases lay in between. This CDR3 is 14 amino acids long. CDR3 amino acids: CASGLVRGGKTQYF. In nucleotides, the CDR3 is TGTGCTAGTGGTTTGGTACGGGGAGGAAAGACCCAGTACTTC.